A selection of T cell receptor beta chains follows, all from one sample in a study of cytomegalovirus exposure and HLA in healthy donors. Produced via immunoSEQ multiplex PCR; TCRdb's table is partial and in-frame only. The profile shows about 200,000 clones, around 80% of them singletons. The specimen sequenced was PBMCs. These receptors were obtained from a man between 25 and 39 years old in good health and CMV-seronegative. CDR3s leave out the opening cysteine and the closing phenylalanine or tryptophan. A clone size is listed for some rows: how often the clone was seen (once, few, many), or a class if it is expanded.

TRBJ1-1 - TRBV13 ASSGGTGATMNTEAF
TRBJ2-3 - TRBV5-1 ASSSSTDTQY
TRBJ2-7 few TRBV28 ATIRPGAHYEQY
TRBJ1-4 once TRBV7-9 ASSPPVRKLF
- - TRBV2 ATAGMTTYEQY
TRBJ1-6 - TRBV18 ASSRDRGNSPLH
TRBJ2-7 - TRBV6-5 ASTGTSGKYEQY
TRBJ1-5 - TRBV30 AWRDPGGDQPQH
TRBJ1-2 - TRBV15 ATSRERQKTYGYT
TRBJ2-5 - TRBV30 AWSVPGNREGLQETQY
TRBJ2-4 - TRBV30 AWSGAGKNIQY
TRBJ2-1 few TRBV11-2 ASSLTSWRVYNEQF
TRBJ2-7 - TRBV27 ASSLNREQY
TRBJ1-1 few TRBV2 ASSEALRGNTEAF
TRBJ1-4 - TRBV6-5 AISDRPNEKLF
TRBJ2-3 - TRBV11-2 ASSPSVGWTDTQY
TRBJ1-2 once TRBV19 ASSIGADYGYT
TRBJ2-6 - TRBV28 ASRTGTGGSPGANVLT
TRBJ2-7 - TRBV25-1 ASAGTGEGGEQY
TRBJ2-7 - TRBV4-1 ASSYRLVESYEQY
TRBJ1-1 - TRBV9 ASSSEGNTEAF
TRBJ2-7 once TRBV2 ASRAGTGFHEQY
TRBJ1-1 - TRBV9 ASSVGDQGAGTEAF
TRBJ2-2 once TRBV28 ASSLSTGELF
TRBJ2-7 - TRBV9 ASSYLPDDSSYEQY
TRBJ2-2 - TRBV5-1 ASSSGLAGNTGELF
TRBJ1-2 once TRBV11-2 ASSLDAAGGAYGYT
TRBJ2-1 - TRBV27 ATNSGGVYNEQF
TRBJ1-5 - TRBV6-6 ASSLNRWGGGPQH
TRBJ2-7 once TRBV28 ASSVGSGQGGTRY
TRBJ1-1 - TRBV19 ASTRQGAGLNTEAF
TRBJ1-1 few TRBV6-1 ASSEWAGGTEAF
TRBJ1-1 - TRBV10-2 ANLRGTGSTEAF
TRBJ2-3 - TRBV5-1 ASSHGLAGAADTQY
TRBJ2-1 - TRBV27 ASSPLGAPSYNEQF
TRBJ2-1 - TRBV11-3 ASSFGGSLNEQF
TRBJ2-1 - TRBV7-6 ASSLGGSVNEQF
TRBJ2-1 once TRBV11-3 ASSLEGTGIRNEQF
TRBJ2-1 - TRBV4-2 ASSQVGGGNEQF
TRBJ2-3 - TRBV6-4 ATAGGVADTQY
TRBJ2-5 - TRBV5-5 ASSLSVTQETQY
TRBJ2-1 once TRBV9 ASSVQGGYNEQF
TRBJ2-7 - TRBV10-3 AISEGLAGSSYEQY
TRBJ2-1 - TRBV6-5 ASSSPALVYNEQF
TRBJ1-1 few TRBV10-2 ASSSTGEAF
TRBJ1-3 - TRBV7-9 ASSASGTAFSGNTIY
TRBJ1-1 few TRBV7-6 ASSPPGDRGLTEAF
TRBJ2-7 - TRBV28 ASSLPVRVQY
TRBJ2-5 - TRBV7-9 ASSLAGSTTVTQY
TRBJ2-7 once TRBV30 AWSVRRGLWYEQY
TRBJ2-3 - TRBV28 ASSSRVNARSTDTQY